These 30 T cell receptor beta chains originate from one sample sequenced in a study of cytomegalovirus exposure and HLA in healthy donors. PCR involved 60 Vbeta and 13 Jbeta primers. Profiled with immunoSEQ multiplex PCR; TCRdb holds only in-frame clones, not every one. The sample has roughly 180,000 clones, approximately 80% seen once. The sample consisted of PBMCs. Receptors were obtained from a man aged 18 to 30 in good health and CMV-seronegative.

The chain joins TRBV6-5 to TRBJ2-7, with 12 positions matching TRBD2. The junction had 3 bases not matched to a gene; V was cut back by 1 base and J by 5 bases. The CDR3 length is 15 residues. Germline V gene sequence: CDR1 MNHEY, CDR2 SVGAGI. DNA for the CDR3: TGTGCCAGCAGTTACTTACTAGCGGGAGGTGACGAGCAGTACTTC. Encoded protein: CASSYLLAGGDEQYF.

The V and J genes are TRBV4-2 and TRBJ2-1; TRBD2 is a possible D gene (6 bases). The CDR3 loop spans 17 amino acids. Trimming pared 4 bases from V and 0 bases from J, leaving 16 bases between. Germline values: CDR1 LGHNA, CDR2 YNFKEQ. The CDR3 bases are TGTGCCAGCAGCCGAGAAATAGCGGAGAGCTCCTACAATGAGCAGTTCTTC. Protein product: CASSREIAESSYNEQFF.

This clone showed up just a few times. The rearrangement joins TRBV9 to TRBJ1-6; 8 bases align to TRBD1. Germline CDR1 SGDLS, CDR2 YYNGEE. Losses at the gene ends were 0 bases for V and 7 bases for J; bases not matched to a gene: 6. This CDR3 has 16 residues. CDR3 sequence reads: CASSVDPRQGNSPLHF. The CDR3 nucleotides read TGTGCCAGCAGCGTAGATCCGAGACAGGGGAATTCACCCCTCCACTTT.

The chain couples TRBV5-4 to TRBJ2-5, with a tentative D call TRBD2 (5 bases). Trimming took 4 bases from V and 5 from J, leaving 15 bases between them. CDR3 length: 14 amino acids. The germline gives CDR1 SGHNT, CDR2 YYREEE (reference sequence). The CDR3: CASSTPGTQETQYF. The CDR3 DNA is TGTGCCAGCAGCACCCCGGGAACCCAGGAGACCCAGTACTTC.

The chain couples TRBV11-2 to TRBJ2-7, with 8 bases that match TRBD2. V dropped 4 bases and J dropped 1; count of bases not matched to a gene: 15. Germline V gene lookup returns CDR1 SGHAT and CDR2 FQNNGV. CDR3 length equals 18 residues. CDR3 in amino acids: CASSSVILAGRPSYEQYF. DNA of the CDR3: TGTGCCAGCAGCTCCGTGATTCTAGCGGGTCGACCTTCCTACGAGCAGTACTTC. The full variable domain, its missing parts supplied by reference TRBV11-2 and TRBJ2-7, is EAGVAQSPRYKIIEKRQSVAFWCNPISGHATLYWYQQILGQGPKLLIQFQNNGVVDDSQLPKDRFSAERLKGVDSTLKIQPAKLEDSAVYLCASSSVILAGRPSYEQYFGPGTRLTVT.

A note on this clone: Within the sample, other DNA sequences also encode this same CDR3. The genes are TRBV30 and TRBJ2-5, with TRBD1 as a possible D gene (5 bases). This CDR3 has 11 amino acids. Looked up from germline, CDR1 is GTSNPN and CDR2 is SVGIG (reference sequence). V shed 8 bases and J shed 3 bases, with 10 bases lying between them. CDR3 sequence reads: CARGPEETQYF. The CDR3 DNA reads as TGTGCCAGGGGCCCCGAAGAGACCCAGTACTTC.

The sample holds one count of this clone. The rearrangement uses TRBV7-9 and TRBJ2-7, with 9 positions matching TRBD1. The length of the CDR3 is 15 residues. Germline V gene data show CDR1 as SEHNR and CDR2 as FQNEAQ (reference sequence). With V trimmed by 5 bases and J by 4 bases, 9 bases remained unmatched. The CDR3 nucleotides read TGTGCCAGCAGCCGGACAGGGGCCGGGGGGTACGAGCAGTACTTC. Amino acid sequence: CASSRTGAGGYEQYF.

The CDR3 protein is CASSFPGTSGGARTDTQYF. In DNA, the CDR3 is TGTGCCAGCAGTTTCCCCGGGACTAGCGGGGGGGCCCGGACAGATACGCAGTATTTT. The chain couples TRBV7-9 to TRBJ2-3; 16 nucleotides agree with TRBD2. The ends lost 6 bases at V and 3 bases at J; junction bases unmatched: 12. There are 19 residues in the CDR3. CDR1 is SEHNR and CDR2 is FQNEAQ in the germline V gene (reference sequence). The full variable domain, rest sourced from reference TRBV7-9 and TRBJ2-3, is DTGVSQNPRHKITKRGQNVTFRCDPISEHNRLYWYRQTLGQGPEFLTYFQNEAQLEKSRLLSDRFSAERPKGSFSTLEIQRTEQGDSAMYLCASSFPGTSGGARTDTQYFGPGTRLTVL.

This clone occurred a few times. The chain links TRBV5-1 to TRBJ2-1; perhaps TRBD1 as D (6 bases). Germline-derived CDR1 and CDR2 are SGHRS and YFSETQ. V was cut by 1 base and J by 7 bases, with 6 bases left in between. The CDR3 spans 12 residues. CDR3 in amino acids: CASSLTGNEQFF. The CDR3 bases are TGCGCCAGCAGCTTGACAGGGAATGAGCAGTTCTTC. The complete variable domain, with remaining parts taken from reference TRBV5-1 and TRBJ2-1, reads KAGVTQTPRYLIKTRGQQVTLSCSPISGHRSVSWYQQTPGQGLQFLFEYFSETQRNKGNFPGRFSGRQFSNSRSEMNVSTLELGDSALYLCASSLTGNEQFFGPGTRLTVL.

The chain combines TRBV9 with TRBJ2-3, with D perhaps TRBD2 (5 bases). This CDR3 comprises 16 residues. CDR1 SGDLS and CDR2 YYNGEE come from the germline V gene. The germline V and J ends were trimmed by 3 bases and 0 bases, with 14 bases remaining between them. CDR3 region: CASSAPEGASTDTQYF. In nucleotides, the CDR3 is TGTGCCAGCAGCGCCCCAGAGGGTGCTAGCACAGATACGCAGTATTTT.

The CDR3 here is CASSFGGLNTEAFF. The CDR3 coding sequence is TGTGCCAGCAGTTTCGGAGGGTTGAACACTGAAGCTTTCTTT. The chain couples TRBV28 to TRBJ1-1; no clear D gene. The CDR3 sequence is 14 residues long. V lost 3 bases to trimming and J lost 0 bases, with 8 bases between them. Germline V gene sequence: CDR1 MDHEN, CDR2 SYDVKM.

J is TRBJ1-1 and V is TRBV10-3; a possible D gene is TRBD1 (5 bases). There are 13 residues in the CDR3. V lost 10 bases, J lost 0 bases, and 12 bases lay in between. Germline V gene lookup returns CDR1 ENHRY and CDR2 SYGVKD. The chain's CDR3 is CATTRDMNTEAFF. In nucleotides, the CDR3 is TGTGCCACCACCAGGGATATGAACACTGAAGCTTTCTTT.

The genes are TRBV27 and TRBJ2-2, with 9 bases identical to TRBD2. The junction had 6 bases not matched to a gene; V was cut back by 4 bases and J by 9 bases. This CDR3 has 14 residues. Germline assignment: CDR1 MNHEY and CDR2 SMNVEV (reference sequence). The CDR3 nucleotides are TGTGCCAGCAGTTACCTAGCGGGACCTTGGGAGCTGTTTTTT. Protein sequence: CASSYLAGPWELFF.

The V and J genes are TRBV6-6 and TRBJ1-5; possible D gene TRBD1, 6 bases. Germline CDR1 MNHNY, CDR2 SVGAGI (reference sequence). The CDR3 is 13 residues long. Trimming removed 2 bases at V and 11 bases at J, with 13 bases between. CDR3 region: CASSYPSAGAQHF. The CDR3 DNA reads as TGTGCCAGCAGTTACCCATCCGCAGGGGCCCAGCATTTT.

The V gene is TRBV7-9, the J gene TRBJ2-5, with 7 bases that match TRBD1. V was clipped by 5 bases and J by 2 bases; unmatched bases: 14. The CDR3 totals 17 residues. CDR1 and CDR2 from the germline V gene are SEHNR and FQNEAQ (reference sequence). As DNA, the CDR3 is TGTGCCAGCAGCATGTTAGAAATCGGGACAGAACAAGAGACCCAGTACTTC. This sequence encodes CASSMLEIGTEQETQYF. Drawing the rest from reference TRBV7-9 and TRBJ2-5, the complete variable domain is DTGVSQNPRHKITKRGQNVTFRCDPISEHNRLYWYRQTLGQGPEFLTYFQNEAQLEKSRLLSDRFSAERPKGSFSTLEIQRTEQGDSAMYLCASSMLEIGTEQETQYFGPGTRLLVL.

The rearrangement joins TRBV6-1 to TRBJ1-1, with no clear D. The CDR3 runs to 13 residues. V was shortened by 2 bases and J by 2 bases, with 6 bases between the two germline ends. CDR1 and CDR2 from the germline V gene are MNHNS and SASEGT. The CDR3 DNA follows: TGTGCCAGCAGTGAAATCATCAACACTGAAGCTTTCTTT. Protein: CASSEIINTEAFF.

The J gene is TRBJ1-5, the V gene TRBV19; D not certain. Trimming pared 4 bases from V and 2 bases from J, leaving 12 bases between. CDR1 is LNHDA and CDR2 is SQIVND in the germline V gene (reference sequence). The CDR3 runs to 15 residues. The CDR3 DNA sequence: TGTGCCAGTAGTACCCAGGTACTAGGCAATCAGCCCCAGCATTTT. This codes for CASSTQVLGNQPQHF.

The CDR3 DNA is TGTGCCAGCAGTTACTCGGAGGGGTTGGACATTCAGTACTTC. Its protein product is CASSYSEGLDIQYF. The chain links TRBV6-5 to TRBJ2-4; a weak D match, TRBD2 (6 bases). The ends were cut back, 0 bases at V and 8 bases at J, with 11 bases in the middle. Germline V lookup: CDR1 MNHEY, CDR2 SVGAGI. This CDR3 comprises 14 residues.

The CDR3 DNA follows: TGTGCCAGCAGTTCCGGGGGGCCTAGCACAGATACGCAGTATTTT. Translation: CASSSGGPSTDTQYF. This chain links TRBV27 with TRBJ2-3; the D gene is possibly TRBD2 (7 bases). The germline gives CDR1 MNHEY, CDR2 SMNVEV (reference sequence). V was cut by 4 bases and J by 0 bases, with 11 bases left in between. The CDR3 loop spans 15 amino acids.

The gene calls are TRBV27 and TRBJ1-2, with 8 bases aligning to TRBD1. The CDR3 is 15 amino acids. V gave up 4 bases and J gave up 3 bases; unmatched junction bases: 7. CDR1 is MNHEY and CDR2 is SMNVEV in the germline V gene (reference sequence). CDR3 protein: CASSSGTGTHYGYTF. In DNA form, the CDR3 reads TGTGCCAGCAGTTCTGGGACAGGCACCCACTATGGCTACACCTTC.

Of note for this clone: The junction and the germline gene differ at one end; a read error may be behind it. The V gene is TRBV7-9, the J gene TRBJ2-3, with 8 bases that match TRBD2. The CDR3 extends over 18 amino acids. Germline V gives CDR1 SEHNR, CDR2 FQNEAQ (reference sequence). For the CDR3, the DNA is TGTGCCAGCAGCCTAGCTGTGGGGGCTAGCGGGAGCACAGATACGCAGTATTTT. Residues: CASSLAVGASGSTDTQYF.

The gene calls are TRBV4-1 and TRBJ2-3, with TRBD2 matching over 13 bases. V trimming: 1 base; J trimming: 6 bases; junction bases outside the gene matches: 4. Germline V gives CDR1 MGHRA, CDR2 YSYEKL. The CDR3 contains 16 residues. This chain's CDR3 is CASSQAPTSGGDTQYF. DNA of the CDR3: TGCGCCAGCAGCCAAGCTCCGACTAGCGGGGGGGATACGCAGTATTTT.

The CDR3 region is CASSGSNRYEQYF. CDR3 nucleotides: TGTGCCAGCAGCGGGTCGAACAGGTACGAGCAGTACTTC. V is TRBV5-5 and J is TRBJ2-7, with D possibly being TRBD1 (5 bases). Germline-derived CDR1 and CDR2 are SGHKS and YYEKEE (reference sequence). V shed 4 bases and J shed 4 bases, with 12 bases lying between them. The length of the CDR3 is 13 residues.

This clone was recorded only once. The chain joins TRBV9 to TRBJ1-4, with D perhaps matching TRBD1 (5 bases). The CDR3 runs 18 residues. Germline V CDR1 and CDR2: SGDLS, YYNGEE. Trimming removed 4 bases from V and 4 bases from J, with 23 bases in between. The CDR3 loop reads CASSLDSFPIGDNEKLFF. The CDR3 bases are TGTGCCAGCAGCCTTGACAGCTTCCCGATCGGTGATAATGAAAAACTGTTTTTT.

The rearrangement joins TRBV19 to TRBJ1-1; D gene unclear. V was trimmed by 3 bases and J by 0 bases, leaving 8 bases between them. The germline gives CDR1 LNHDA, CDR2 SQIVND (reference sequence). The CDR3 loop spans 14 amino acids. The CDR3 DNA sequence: TGTGCCAGTAGTATGACACAAATGAACACTGAAGCTTTCTTT. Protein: CASSMTQMNTEAFF.

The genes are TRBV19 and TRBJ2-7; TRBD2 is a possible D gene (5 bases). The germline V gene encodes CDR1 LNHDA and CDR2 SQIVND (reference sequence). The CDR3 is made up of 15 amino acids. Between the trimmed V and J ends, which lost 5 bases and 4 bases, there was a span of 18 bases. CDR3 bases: TGTGCCAGTAGTCCCCGTCTTGGGAGCGGATACGAGCAGTACTTC. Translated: CASSPRLGSGYEQYF.

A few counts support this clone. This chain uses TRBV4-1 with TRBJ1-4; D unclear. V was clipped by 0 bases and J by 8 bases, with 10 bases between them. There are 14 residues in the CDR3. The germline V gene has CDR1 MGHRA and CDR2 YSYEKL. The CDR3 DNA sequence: TGCGCCAGCAGCCAAGATGAGTTGAGGGAAAAACTGTTTTTT. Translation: CASSQDELREKLFF.

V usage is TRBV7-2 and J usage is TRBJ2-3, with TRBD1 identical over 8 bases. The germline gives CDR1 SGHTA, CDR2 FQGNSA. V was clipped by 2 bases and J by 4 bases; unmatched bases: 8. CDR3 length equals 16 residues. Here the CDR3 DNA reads TGTGCCAGCAGCTTAAGAGAGCAGGGGGCAGCAGATACGCAGTATTTT. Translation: CASSLREQGAADTQYF.

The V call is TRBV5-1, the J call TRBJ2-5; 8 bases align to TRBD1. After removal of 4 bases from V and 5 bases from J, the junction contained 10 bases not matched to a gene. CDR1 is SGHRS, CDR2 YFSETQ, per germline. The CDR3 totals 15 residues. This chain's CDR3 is CASSPYIQGAETQYF. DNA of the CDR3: TGCGCCAGCAGCCCCTATATCCAGGGGGCCGAGACCCAGTACTTC.

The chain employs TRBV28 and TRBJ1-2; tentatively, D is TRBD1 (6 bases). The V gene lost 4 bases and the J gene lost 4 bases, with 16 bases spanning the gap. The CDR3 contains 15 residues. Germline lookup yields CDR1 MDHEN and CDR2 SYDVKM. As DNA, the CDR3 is TGTGCCAGCAGTTCCCCACAGGGCATTCGCTATGGCTACACCTTC. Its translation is CASSSPQGIRYGYTF.